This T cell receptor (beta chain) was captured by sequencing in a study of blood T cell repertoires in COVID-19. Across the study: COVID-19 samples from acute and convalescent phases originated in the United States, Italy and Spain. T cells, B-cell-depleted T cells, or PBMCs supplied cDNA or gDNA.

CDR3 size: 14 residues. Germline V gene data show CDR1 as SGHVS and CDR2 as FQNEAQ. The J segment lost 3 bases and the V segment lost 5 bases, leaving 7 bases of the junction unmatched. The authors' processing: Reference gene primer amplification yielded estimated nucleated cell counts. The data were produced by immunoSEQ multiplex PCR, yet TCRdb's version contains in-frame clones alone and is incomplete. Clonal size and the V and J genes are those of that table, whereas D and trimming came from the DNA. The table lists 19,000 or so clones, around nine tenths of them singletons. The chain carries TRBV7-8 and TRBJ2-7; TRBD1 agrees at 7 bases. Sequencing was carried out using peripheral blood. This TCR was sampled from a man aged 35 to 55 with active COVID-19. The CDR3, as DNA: TGTGCCAGCAGCGTCGGACAGGCACTCTACGAGCAGTACTTC. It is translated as CASSVGQALYEQYF. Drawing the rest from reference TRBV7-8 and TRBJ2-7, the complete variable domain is GAGVSQSPRYKVAKRGQDVALRCDPISGHVSLFWYQQALGQGPEFLTYFQNEAQLDKSGLPSDRFFAERPEGSVSTLKIQRTQQEDSAVYLCASSVGQALYEQYFGPGTRLTVT.